This T cell receptor beta chain was found in a study of cytomegalovirus exposure and HLA in healthy donors. About this clone itself: The antigen is unknown.

Donors sampled were nominally healthy, though unrecorded immune exposures were likely. Study observations and caveats: The authors considered a cluster of highly shared sequence variants likely to be a sequencing artifact. The study designated 150 to 200 TCR beta chains cytomegalovirus-associated.

The PCR ran on 60 Vbeta and 13 Jbeta primers. Produced via immunoSEQ multiplex PCR; TCRdb's table is partial and in-frame only. This table holds approximately 150,000 clones, approximately 71% found once. The length of the CDR3 is 16 residues. The V and J ends lost 4 bases and 5 bases respectively, with 21 bases between them. From germline, CDR1 is LNHDA and CDR2 SQIVND (reference sequence). Sequencing was done on a sample of PBMCs. V and J are TRBV19 and TRBJ2-7; D may be TRBD1 (5 bases). The TCR comes from a woman aged 55-70 years in good health and CMV-seronegative. The CDR3 DNA follows: TGTGCCAGTAGTAAAACCAGTGGGGTGTGGGGCGACGAGCAGTACTTC. It yields the protein CASSKTSGVWGDEQYF.